This is a list of T cell receptor beta chains from one sample in a study of blood T cells in healthy people across ages. TCRdb used MiXCR to reprocess the 5' RACE reads, holding one entry per CDR3 protein. Of 1,800,000 or so distinct CDR3 sequences listed, 39% are singletons. Sequencing used blood. The receptor source for this set is a human donor in good health. The CDR3 runs from the conserved cysteine through the conserved F or W. The D gene is left open where the match is weak. For some rows the clone size is stated as once, few or many, or as a class when expanded; others skip it.

TRBV7-2,.,TRBJ2-2,.,TGTGCCAGCAGCTTATCCCCCGCAGGGGCCATCGGGGAGCTGTTTTTT,CASSLSPAGAIGELFF
TRBV10-3,few,TRBJ2-3,TRBD2,TGTGCCATCAGTGAGGGGACTAGCGGGGGAGTATCGCAGGATACGCAGTATTTT,CAISEGTSGGVSQDTQYF
TRBV27,.,TRBJ1-2,.,TGTGCCAGCAGTTTATCCCCGCGGATCTATGGCTACACCTTC,CASSLSPRIYGYTF
TRBV7-8,few,TRBJ2-5,.,TGTGCCAGCAGCTTTAAGACCCAGTACTTC,CASSFKTQYF
TRBV4-3,.,TRBJ1-1,.,TGCGCCAGCAGCCAAGACTACCTACTGGACAGCGATCATGAAGCTTTCTTT,CASSQDYLLDSDHEAFF
TRBV7-2,.,TRBJ1-2,.,TGTGCCAGCAGTTATCTACAGGGTCAGGGCTACACCTTC,CASSYLQGQGYTF
TRBV12-3/TRBV12-4,few,TRBJ1-5,.,TGTGCCAGCGGAAACCTGGATCAGCCCCAGCATTTT,CASGNLDQPQHF
TRBV29-1,many,TRBJ2-7,.,TGCAGCGGGGGACCAGCCTCCTACGAGCAGTACTTC,CSGGPASYEQYF
TRBV4-2,few,TRBJ2-5,TRBD1,TGTGCCAGCAGCCAAGTTACAGGGGGCCAAGAGACCCAGTACTTC,CASSQVTGGQETQYF
TRBV20-1,.,TRBJ2-5,.,TGCAGTGCTAGAGATGGGAGGGGGCGGTTTCGAGAGACCCAGTACTTC,CSARDGRGRFRETQYF
TRBV20-1,once,TRBJ1-1,TRBD1,TGCAGTGCTAGTAGGGGGCTGAGGTCCGAAGCTTTCTTT,CSASRGLRSEAFF
TRBV20-1,.,TRBJ2-7,.,TGCAGTGCTAGAGATTTAGCCTCCTGCGAGCAGTACTTC,CSARDLASCEQYF
TRBV15,.,TRBJ2-3,.,TGTGCCACTCGCCGATTGGACATTCTAGGCACAGATACGCAGTATTTT,CATRRLDILGTDTQYF
TRBV9,.,TRBJ2-3,TRBD2,TGTGCCAGCAGCCCACCGGGACTAGGGATTTACGGCAGCACAGATACGCAGTATTTT,CASSPPGLGIYGSTDTQYF
TRBV20-1,few,TRBJ2-7,TRBD1,TGCAGTGCTAGACCCAGGGGGCCCTCCTACGAGCAGTACTTC,CSARPRGPSYEQYF
TRBV14,.,TRBJ2-1,TRBD2,TGTGCCAGCAGTCGGGGGGGACGGCAGTTCTTC,CASSRGGRQFF
TRBV20-1,.,TRBJ2-1,TRBD2,TGCAGTGCTAGAGGTCCTCAAGCGGGGGGAGTCTACAATGAGCAGTTCTTC,CSARGPQAGGVYNEQFF
TRBV7-9,few,TRBJ2-7,.,TGTGCCAGCAGTCCAGGCCTATTCGAGCAGTACTTC,CASSPGLFEQYF
TRBV7-8,.,TRBJ2-1,TRBD2,TGTGCCAGCAGCAAATTAGCGGGGACTGACAATGAGCAGTTCTTC,CASSKLAGTDNEQFF
TRBV29-1,few,TRBJ2-7,.,TGCAGCGTCGGTCCCCGAGTGGGTGCTTACGAGCAGTACTTC,CSVGPRVGAYEQYF
TRBV20-1,.,TRBJ1-1,.,TGCAGTGCTAGAGTAAAGGGGACCGGATGGGGTCTCACTGAAGCTTTCTTT,CSARVKGTGWGLTEAFF
TRBV28,few,TRBJ2-5,TRBD1,TGTGCCAGCAAGTCTCCAGGACAGGGAGGAGGAGAGACCCAGTACTTC,CASKSPGQGGGETQYF
TRBV27,.,TRBJ2-5,.,TGTGCCAGCAGCCGACTCCGCGGCAATGAGCAGTACTTC,CASSRLRGNEQYF
TRBV27,.,TRBJ2-3,.,TGTGCCAGCAGCCCCCCCTCGACCCTAGGAGATACGCAGTATTTT,CASSPPSTLGDTQYF
TRBV11-3,once,TRBJ2-7,.,TGTGCCAGCAGCTTCGCGGGACAGAGGACCTACGAGCAGTACTTC,CASSFAGQRTYEQYF